This T cell receptor beta chain was sequenced in a study of T cells in Graves' hyperthyroidism and ophthalmopathy. Across the study: Before any treatment, at initial diagnosis, peripheral blood was collected. Points from the study as a whole: By a 13 V-J model, ophthalmopathy was set apart from stable hyperthyroidism. Blood held most thyroid clonotypes expanded above 0.001 frequency.

Amplification targeted TCR beta CDR3 regions from RNA transcripts. HTBI primers drove first-round RT-PCR of the TCR CDR3. TCRdb itself ran the multiplex PCR reads through MiXCR, one entry per CDR3 protein. The data hold under 250,000 distinct CDR3 sequences, with approximately 17% observed a single time. V lost 6 bases and J 6 bases, leaving 6 bases between the germline ends. Germline assignment: CDR1 SGHNT and CDR2 YENEEA. The CDR3 sequence is 11 residues long. This clonotype was seen many times. Its cognate antigen is unknown. The chain uses TRBV11-3 and TRBJ2-1; D is undetermined. Specimen: blood. The TCR sequence derives from a man aged 45 to 65 with Graves' hyperthyroidism. CDR3 coding DNA: TGTGCCAGCAGTCACGGCAATGAGCAGTTCTTC. Residues: CASSHGNEQFF.